The next 30 T cell receptor beta chains were all read from a single sample in a study of cytomegalovirus exposure and HLA in healthy donors. Use of 60 Vbeta and 13 Jbeta primers characterized the PCR. Sequencing used immunoSEQ multiplex PCR; TCRdb keeps in-frame clones, though not all of them. The sample gives roughly 130,000 clones, under 90% of which show up once; roughly 4% is in the top ten. Sequencing used PBMCs. These receptors all stem from a woman in her thirties or forties in good health and CMV-seronegative.

The chain carries TRBV4-2 and TRBJ1-2, with D perhaps TRBD1 (6 bases). Trimming removed 4 bases from V and 2 bases from J, with 11 bases in between. Looked up from germline, CDR1 is LGHNA and CDR2 is YNFKEQ. This CDR3 spans 14 amino acids. CDR3 nucleotide sequence: TGTGCCAGCAGCCGGCCGGACAGCAACTATGGCTACACCTTC. It encodes CASSRPDSNYGYTF.

This clone was seen more than once but under ten times. The chain combines TRBV5-6 with TRBJ1-2; TRBD1 agrees at 7 bases. The V gene end was trimmed by 0 bases and the J gene end by 4 bases; junction bases not matched to a gene: 6. CDR1 is SGHDT and CDR2 is YYEEEE in the germline V gene. This CDR3 region has 15 residues. In DNA form, the CDR3 reads TGTGCCAGCAGCTTGGGACAGGGAGTAGGCTATGGCTACACCTTC. Encoded protein: CASSLGQGVGYGYTF. Drawing the rest from reference TRBV5-6 and TRBJ1-2, the complete variable domain is DAGVTQSPTHLIKTRGQQVTLRCSPKSGHDTVSWYQQALGQGPQFIFQYYEEEERQRGNFPDRFSGHQFPNYSSELNVNALLLGDSALYLCASSLGQGVGYGYTFGSGTRLTVV.

This chain uses TRBV14 with TRBJ1-3; D ambiguous. Deletions cut 4 bases from V and 0 bases from J, with 13 bases between. Germline CDR1 reads SGHDN; CDR2 reads FVKESK. CDR3 length: 16 residues. CDR3 residues: CASSLLSRSSGNTIYF. In nucleotides, the CDR3 is TGTGCCAGCAGCCTTCTATCGCGGTCCTCTGGAAACACCATATATTTT.

The chain recombines TRBV9 with TRBJ1-1, with D perhaps matching TRBD1 (6 bases). The germline gives CDR1 SGDLS, CDR2 YYNGEE. The CDR3 consists of 17 residues. V dropped 0 bases and J dropped 4 bases, with 19 bases sitting between them. The CDR3 is CASSVGLGAGLTTEAFF. CDR3 bases: TGTGCCAGCAGCGTAGGGTTGGGGGCAGGCCTAACCACTGAAGCTTTCTTT.

The chain has TRBV7-8 and TRBJ1-6, with D tentatively TRBD1 (6 bases). CDR1 SGHVS and CDR2 FQNEAQ come from the germline V gene. Deletions cut 1 base from V and 0 bases from J, with 7 bases between. This CDR3 spans 16 amino acids. In DNA form, the CDR3 reads TGTGCCAGCAGCTTAGGAGGGGGCTCCTATAATTCACCCCTCCACTTT. Its protein is CASSLGGGSYNSPLHF.

V usage is TRBV4-3 and J usage is TRBJ2-7, with 10 positions matching TRBD2. CDR3 size: 17 residues. Per the germline V gene, CDR1 is LGHNA and CDR2 is YSLEER. The ends lost 3 bases at V and 3 bases at J; junction bases unmatched: 11. The CDR3 protein is CASSQTPGLAEGYEQYF. In DNA, the CDR3 is TGCGCCAGCAGCCAGACTCCCGGACTAGCGGAAGGCTACGAGCAGTACTTC.

The chain has TRBV5-1 and TRBJ2-3; D remains ambiguous. The CDR3 is 15 amino acids. The germline gives CDR1 SGHRS, CDR2 YFSETQ. V gave up 4 bases and J gave up 1 base, with 13 bases separating them. DNA of the CDR3: TGCGCCAGCAGCCCCACCCGGTCGGGCACAGATACGCAGTATTTT. This translates into CASSPTRSGTDTQYF. Full variable domain (remainder filled in from reference TRBV5-1 and TRBJ2-3): KAGVTQTPRYLIKTRGQQVTLSCSPISGHRSVSWYQQTPGQGLQFLFEYFSETQRNKGNFPGRFSGRQFSNSRSEMNVSTLELGDSALYLCASSPTRSGTDTQYFGPGTRLTVL.

This clone appeared a single time. The chain employs TRBV16 and TRBJ2-3, with a possible D match to TRBD1 (6 bases). From germline, CDR1 is KGHSY and CDR2 FQNENV. This CDR3 contains 14 residues. The V and J ends lost 0 bases and 8 bases respectively, with 12 bases between them. CDR3 loop: CASSQSPDSPTQYF. The CDR3 nucleotides are TGTGCCAGCAGCCAATCGCCGGACAGCCCTACGCAGTATTTT. Variable domain in full (rest from reference TRBV16 and TRBJ2-3): GEEVAQTPKHLVRGEGQKAKLYCAPIKGHSYVFWYQQVLKNEFKFLISFQNENVFDETGMPKERFSAKCLPNSPCSLEIQATKLEDSAVYFCASSQSPDSPTQYFGPGTRLTVL.

Only one count was recorded for this clone. V and J are TRBV6-5 and TRBJ2-5; a possible D gene is TRBD2 (5 bases). This CDR3 contains 16 residues. CDR1 and CDR2 from the germline V gene are MNHEY and SVGAGI. Trimming removed 1 base from V and 1 base from J, with 13 bases in between. Written as DNA, the CDR3 is TGTGCCAGCAGTTACTTTACAGAAGCGGTCCAAGAGACCCAGTACTTC. As protein: CASSYFTEAVQETQYF.

The chain joins TRBV5-1 to TRBJ2-2; 10 bases line up with TRBD1. The CDR3 contains 19 residues. Per the germline V gene, CDR1 is SGHRS and CDR2 is YFSETQ. Trimming cost V 3 bases and J 4 bases; bases outside gene matches: 15. The CDR3 sequence is CASSSKLGQGIRITGELFF. Here the CDR3 DNA reads TGCGCCAGCAGCTCCAAATTGGGACAGGGGATTCGAATCACCGGGGAGCTGTTTTTT. The full variable domain, in which reference TRBV5-1 and TRBJ2-2 provide the parts outside the CDR3, is KAGVTQTPRYLIKTRGQQVTLSCSPISGHRSVSWYQQTPGQGLQFLFEYFSETQRNKGNFPGRFSGRQFSNSRSEMNVSTLELGDSALYLCASSSKLGQGIRITGELFFGEGSRLTVL.

This chain links TRBV27 with TRBJ1-6; D remains unclear. This CDR3 comprises 15 residues. Trimming shortened V by 4 bases and J by 5 bases, and 12 bases separated the two germline ends. Looked up from germline, CDR1 is MNHEY and CDR2 is SMNVEV (reference sequence). CDR3 amino acids: CASSSYSSDNSPLHF. CDR3 DNA: TGTGCCAGCAGTTCCTACAGTTCGGATAATTCACCCCTCCACTTT.

Here the CDR3 DNA reads TGTGCCACCAGCAACGGACAGTCATATAATTCACCCCTCCACTTT. Encoded protein: CATSNGQSYNSPLHF. The rearrangement uses TRBV15 and TRBJ1-6; tentatively, D is TRBD1 (6 bases). V lost 4 bases, J lost 4 bases, and 11 bases lay in between. The CDR3 has 15 residues. Germline V gene lookup returns CDR1 LNHNV and CDR2 YYDKDF (reference sequence).

This chain links TRBV15 with TRBJ2-2; 7 nucleotides match TRBD2. Germline V gene sequence: CDR1 LNHNV, CDR2 YYDKDF (reference sequence). This CDR3 has 16 amino acids. After removal of 0 bases from V and 3 bases from J, the junction contained 4 bases not matched to a gene. CDR3 nucleotide sequence: TGTGCCACCAGCAGAGAGGGGAGGGGAGACACCGGGGAGCTGTTTTTT. Translating it yields CATSREGRGDTGELFF.

This rearrangement joins TRBV19 to TRBJ2-3; a weak D match, TRBD2 (5 bases). The CDR3 runs 17 residues. V was cut by 1 base and J by 4 bases, with 18 bases left in between. Germline V gene data show CDR1 as LNHDA and CDR2 as SQIVND (reference sequence). The CDR3 DNA reads as TGTGCCAGTAGTATAGGCCCCGCTACTAGTCTCGCAGATACGCAGTATTTT. It codes for CASSIGPATSLADTQYF.

This sequence joins TRBV2 and TRBJ2-2; possibly TRBD1 for D (6 bases). Trimming removed 9 bases at V and 0 bases at J, with 11 bases between. CDR1 is SNHLY and CDR2 is FYNNEI in the germline V gene. CDR3 length: 14 amino acids. Here the CDR3 reads CARGDTANTGELFF. The CDR3 nucleotides are TGTGCCAGAGGGGACACTGCGAACACCGGGGAGCTGTTTTTT.

The V call is TRBV5-1, the J call TRBJ2-7; 10 nucleotides align to TRBD1. The germline gives CDR1 SGHRS, CDR2 YFSETQ. This CDR3 is built from 15 residues. The ends lost 3 bases at V and 2 bases at J; junction bases unmatched: 5. This CDR3 reads CASSWGQGTPYEQYF. CDR3 in DNA: TGCGCCAGCAGCTGGGGACAGGGGACACCCTACGAGCAGTACTTC.

The chain carries TRBV5-4 and TRBJ2-4, with D tentatively TRBD1 (6 bases). The CDR3 runs 14 residues. The V end lost 4 bases, the J end lost 2 bases, and 10 bases lay between the germline ends. Looked up from germline, CDR1 is SGHNT and CDR2 is YYREEE (reference sequence). CDR3 sequence (DNA): TGTGCCAGCAGCACCGGGACACCCAAAAACATTCAGTACTTC. It codes for CASSTGTPKNIQYF.

The V and J genes are TRBV7-9 and TRBJ1-4; possibly TRBD1 for D (6 bases). The germline V gene encodes CDR1 SEHNR and CDR2 FQNEAQ (reference sequence). The CDR3 is 17 amino acids. V lost 8 bases and J lost 0, with 19 bases in between. CDR3: CASRPGHRLATNEKLFF. The CDR3 DNA reads as TGTGCCAGCCGCCCGGGACACCGACTTGCAACTAATGAAAAACTGTTTTTT.

CDR3 residues: CAISVSGLTYEQYF. CDR3 nucleotides: TGTGCCATCAGTGTGAGCGGCCTTACCTACGAGCAGTACTTC. The chain recombines TRBV10-3 with TRBJ2-7; D may be TRBD2 (5 bases). Between the trimmed V and J ends, which lost 4 bases and 2 bases, there was a span of 12 bases. The CDR3 contains 14 residues. Germline V gives CDR1 ENHRY, CDR2 SYGVKD.

The CDR3: CASSLPNYRDSFSYEQYF. Written as DNA, the CDR3 is TGTGCCAGCAGCCTCCCTAATTACCGGGACAGCTTCTCCTACGAGCAGTACTTC. The chain recombines TRBV11-2 with TRBJ2-7; 7 positions agree with TRBD1. The CDR3 covers 18 residues. From germline, CDR1 is SGHAT and CDR2 FQNNGV. With 5 bases clipped from V and 0 bases from J, the junction kept 16 bases outside the gene matches.

The rearrangement joins TRBV29-1 to TRBJ2-5; 7 bases fit TRBD2. Germline CDR1 SQVTM, CDR2 ANQGSEA. This CDR3 has 17 amino acids. With 6 bases clipped from V and 3 bases from J, the junction kept 19 bases outside the gene matches. The CDR3, as DNA: TGCAGCGTCGTAGGGTGGCGGATGGGAGGGCTTAAAGAGACCCAGTACTTC. It yields the protein CSVVGWRMGGLKETQYF.

CDR3 DNA sequence: TGTGCCAGCAGTGAGTGGACAGGAGGAAATGAAAAACTGTTTTTT. Residues: CASSEWTGGNEKLFF. The chain is built from TRBV6-1 and TRBJ1-4, with 7 nucleotides matching TRBD1. This CDR3 is 15 amino acids long. The V gene end was trimmed by 3 bases and the J gene end by 5 bases; junction bases not matched to a gene: 6. Germline-derived CDR1 and CDR2 are MNHNS and SASEGT.

DNA for the CDR3: TGTGCCAGCAGCGTACCGGGGAACACTGAAGCTTTCTTT. Residues: CASSVPGNTEAFF. This rearrangement joins TRBV9 to TRBJ1-1; the D is unclear. V was cut by 1 base and J by 1 base, with 5 bases left in between. Germline V gene sequence: CDR1 SGDLS, CDR2 YYNGEE. This CDR3 region has 13 residues. Combining the CDR3 with reference TRBV9 and TRBJ1-1 gives the whole variable domain DSGVTQTPKHLITATGQRVTLRCSPRSGDLSVYWYQQSLDQGLQFLIQYYNGEERAKGNILERFSAQQFPDLHSELNLSSLELGDSALYFCASSVPGNTEAFFGQGTRLTVV.

The V gene is TRBV5-1, the J gene TRBJ1-1, with D maybe TRBD1 (6 bases). The CDR3 is 14 amino acids. Germline V gene data show CDR1 as SGHRS and CDR2 as YFSETQ. Trimming left V 0 bases short and J 0 bases short, with 6 bases between. CDR3: CASSLEGVNTEAFF. CDR3 nucleotides: TGCGCCAGCAGCTTGGAGGGGGTGAACACTGAAGCTTTCTTT.

The gene calls are TRBV27 and TRBJ2-7; weak D call: TRBD1 (5 bases). The CDR3 has 15 amino acids. The V and J ends lost 5 bases and 0 bases respectively, with 14 bases between them. Germline assignment: CDR1 MNHEY and CDR2 SMNVEV (reference sequence). This CDR3 is CASSNLTESSYEQYF. DNA of the CDR3: TGTGCCAGCAGTAACCTGACAGAGAGCTCCTACGAGCAGTACTTC.

DNA of the CDR3: TGCGCCAGCAGCTTGGAGTCTACTAACTATGGCTACACCTTC. Translating gives CASSLESTNYGYTF. The chain uses TRBV5-1 and TRBJ1-2; D call uncertain. Per germline, CDR1 SGHRS and CDR2 YFSETQ. The CDR3 runs to 14 residues. The ends were cut back, 0 bases at V and 0 bases at J, with 6 bases in the middle.

This chain uses TRBV19 with TRBJ1-4; maybe TRBD1 (6 bases). The CDR3 has 14 residues. V shed 7 bases and J shed 7 bases, with 16 bases lying between them. Germline V lookup: CDR1 LNHDA, CDR2 SQIVND (reference sequence). CDR3 bases: TGTGCCAGTACCGAACAGGGTTTGGGTGAAAAACTGTTTTTT. This codes for CASTEQGLGEKLFF. Looking up the rest from reference TRBV19 and TRBJ1-4 gives the full variable domain: DGGITQSPKYLFRKEGQNVTLSCEQNLNHDAMYWYRQDPGQGLRLIYYSQIVNDFQKGDIAEGYSVSREKKESFPLTVTSAQKNPTAFYLCASTEQGLGEKLFFGSGTQLSVL.

The chain joins TRBV5-6 to TRBJ1-2, with TRBD1 matching over 10 bases. Trimming took 4 bases from V and 2 from J; bases not matched to a gene: 5. The CDR3 spans 15 residues. Germline V gene sequence: CDR1 SGHDT, CDR2 YYEEEE. This chain's CDR3 is CASSHGTGANYGYTF. CDR3 DNA sequence: TGTGCCAGCAGCCACGGGACAGGGGCCAACTATGGCTACACCTTC.

The chain uses TRBV19 and TRBJ2-2; 9 bases are shared with TRBD1. Germline V gene sequence: CDR1 LNHDA, CDR2 SQIVND (reference sequence). With V trimmed by 7 bases and J by 0 bases, 15 bases remained unmatched. This CDR3 spans 19 amino acids. The CDR3 DNA reads TGTGCCAGTACAAGGGACGGGACAGGGCCCCTTCCGAACACCGGGGAGCTGTTTTTT. This encodes CASTRDGTGPLPNTGELFF.

The V call is TRBV7-9, the J call TRBJ2-1, with 10 bases that match TRBD1. From germline, CDR1 is SEHNR and CDR2 FQNEAQ (reference sequence). This CDR3 is 16 amino acids long. J lost 4 bases, V lost 5 bases, and 8 bases had no gene match. Written as DNA, the CDR3 is TGTGCCAGCAGCCCCCGGACAGGGGGACAATACAATGAGCAGTTCTTC. Protein product: CASSPRTGGQYNEQFF.